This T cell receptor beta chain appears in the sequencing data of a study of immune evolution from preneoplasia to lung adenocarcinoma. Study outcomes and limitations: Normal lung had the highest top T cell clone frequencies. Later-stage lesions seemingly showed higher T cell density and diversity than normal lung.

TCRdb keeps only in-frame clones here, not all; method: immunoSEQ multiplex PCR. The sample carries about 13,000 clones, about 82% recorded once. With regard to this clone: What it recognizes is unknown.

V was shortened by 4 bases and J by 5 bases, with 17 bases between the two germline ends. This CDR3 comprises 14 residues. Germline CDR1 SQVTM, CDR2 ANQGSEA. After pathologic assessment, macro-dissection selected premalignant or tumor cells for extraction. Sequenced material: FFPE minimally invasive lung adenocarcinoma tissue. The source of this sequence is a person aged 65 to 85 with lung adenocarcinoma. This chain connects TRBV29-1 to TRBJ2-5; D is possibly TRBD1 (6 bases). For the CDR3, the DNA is TGCAGCGTTGGGCTGACAGGCGGGTATGAGACCCAGTACTTC. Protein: CSVGLTGGYETQYF.